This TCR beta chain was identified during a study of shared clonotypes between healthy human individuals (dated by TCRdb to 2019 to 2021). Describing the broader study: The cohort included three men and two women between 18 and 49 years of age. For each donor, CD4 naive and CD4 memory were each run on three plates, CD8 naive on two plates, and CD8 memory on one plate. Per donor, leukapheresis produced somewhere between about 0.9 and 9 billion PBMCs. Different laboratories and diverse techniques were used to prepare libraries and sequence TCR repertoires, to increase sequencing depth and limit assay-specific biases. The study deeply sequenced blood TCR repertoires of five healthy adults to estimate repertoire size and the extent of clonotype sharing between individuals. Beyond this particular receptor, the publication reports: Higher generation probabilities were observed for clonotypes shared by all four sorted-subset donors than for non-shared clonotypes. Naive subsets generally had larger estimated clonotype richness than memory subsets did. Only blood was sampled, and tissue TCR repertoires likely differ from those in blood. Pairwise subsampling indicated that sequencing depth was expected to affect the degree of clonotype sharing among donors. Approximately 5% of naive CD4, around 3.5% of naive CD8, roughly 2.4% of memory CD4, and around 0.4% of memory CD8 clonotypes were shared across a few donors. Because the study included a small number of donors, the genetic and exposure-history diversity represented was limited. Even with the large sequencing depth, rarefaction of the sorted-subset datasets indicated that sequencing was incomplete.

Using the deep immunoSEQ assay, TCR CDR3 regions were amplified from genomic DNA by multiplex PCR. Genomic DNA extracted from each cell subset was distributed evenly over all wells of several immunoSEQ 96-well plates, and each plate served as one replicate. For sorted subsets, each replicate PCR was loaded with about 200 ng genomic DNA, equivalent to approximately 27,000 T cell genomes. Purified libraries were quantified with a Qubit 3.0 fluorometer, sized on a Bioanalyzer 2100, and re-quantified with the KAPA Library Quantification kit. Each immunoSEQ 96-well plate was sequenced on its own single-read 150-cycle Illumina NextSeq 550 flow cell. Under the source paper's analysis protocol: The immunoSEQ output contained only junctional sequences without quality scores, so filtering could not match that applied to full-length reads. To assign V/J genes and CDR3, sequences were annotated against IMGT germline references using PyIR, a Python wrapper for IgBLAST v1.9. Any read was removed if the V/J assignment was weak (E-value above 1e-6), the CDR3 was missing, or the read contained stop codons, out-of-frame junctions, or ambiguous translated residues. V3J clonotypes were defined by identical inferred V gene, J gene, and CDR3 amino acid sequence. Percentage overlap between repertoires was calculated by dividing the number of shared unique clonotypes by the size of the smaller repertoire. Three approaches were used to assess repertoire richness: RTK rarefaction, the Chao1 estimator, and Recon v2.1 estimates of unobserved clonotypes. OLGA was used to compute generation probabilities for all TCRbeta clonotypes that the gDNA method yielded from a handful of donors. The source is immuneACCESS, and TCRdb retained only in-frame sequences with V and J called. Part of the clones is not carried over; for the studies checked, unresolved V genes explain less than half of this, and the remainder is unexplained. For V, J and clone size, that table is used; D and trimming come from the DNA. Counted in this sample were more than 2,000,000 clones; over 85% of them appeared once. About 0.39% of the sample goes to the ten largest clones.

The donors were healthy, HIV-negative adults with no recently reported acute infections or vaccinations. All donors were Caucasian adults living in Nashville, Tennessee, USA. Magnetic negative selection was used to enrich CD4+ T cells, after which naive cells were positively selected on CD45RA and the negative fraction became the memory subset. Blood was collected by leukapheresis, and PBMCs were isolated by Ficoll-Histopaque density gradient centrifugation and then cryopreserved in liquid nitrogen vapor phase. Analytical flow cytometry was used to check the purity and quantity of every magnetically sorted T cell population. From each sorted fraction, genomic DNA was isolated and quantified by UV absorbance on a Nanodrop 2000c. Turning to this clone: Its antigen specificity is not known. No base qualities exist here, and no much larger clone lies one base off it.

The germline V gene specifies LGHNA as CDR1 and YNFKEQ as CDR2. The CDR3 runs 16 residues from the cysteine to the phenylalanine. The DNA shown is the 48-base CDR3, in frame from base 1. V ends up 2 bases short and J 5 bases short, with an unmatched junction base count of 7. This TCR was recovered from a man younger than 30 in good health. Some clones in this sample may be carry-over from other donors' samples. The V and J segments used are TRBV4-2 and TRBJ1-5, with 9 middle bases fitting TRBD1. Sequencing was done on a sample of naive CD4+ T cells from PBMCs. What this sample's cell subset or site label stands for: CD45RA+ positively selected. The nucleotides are TGTGCCAGCAGCCAATTTTCCGGGACAGGGTATCAGCCCCAGCATTTT. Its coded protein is CASSQFSGTGYQPQHF.